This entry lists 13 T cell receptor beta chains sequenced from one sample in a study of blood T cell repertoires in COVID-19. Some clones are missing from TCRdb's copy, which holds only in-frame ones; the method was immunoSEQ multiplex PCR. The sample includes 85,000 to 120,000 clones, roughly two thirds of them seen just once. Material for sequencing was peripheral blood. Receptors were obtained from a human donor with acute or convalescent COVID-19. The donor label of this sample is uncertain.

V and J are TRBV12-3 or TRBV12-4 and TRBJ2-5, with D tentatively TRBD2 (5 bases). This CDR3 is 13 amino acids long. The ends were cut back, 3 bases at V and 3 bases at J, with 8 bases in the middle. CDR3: CASSFAGEETQYF. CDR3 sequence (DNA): TGTGCCAGCAGTTTCGCCGGGGAAGAGACCCAGTACTTC.

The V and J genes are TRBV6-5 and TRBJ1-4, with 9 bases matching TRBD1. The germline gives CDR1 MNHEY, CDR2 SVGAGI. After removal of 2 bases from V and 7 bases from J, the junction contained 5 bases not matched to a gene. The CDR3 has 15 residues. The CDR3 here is CASSYGDRVGEKLFF. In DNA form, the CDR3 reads TGTGCCAGCAGTTACGGGGACAGGGTCGGTGAAAAACTGTTTTTT.

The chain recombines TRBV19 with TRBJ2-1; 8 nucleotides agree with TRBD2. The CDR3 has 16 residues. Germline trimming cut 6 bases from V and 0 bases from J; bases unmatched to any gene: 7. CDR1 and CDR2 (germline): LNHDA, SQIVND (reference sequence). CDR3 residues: CASRAPAGGSYNEQFF. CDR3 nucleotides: TGTGCCAGTAGGGCCCCTGCGGGGGGCTCCTACAATGAGCAGTTCTTC.

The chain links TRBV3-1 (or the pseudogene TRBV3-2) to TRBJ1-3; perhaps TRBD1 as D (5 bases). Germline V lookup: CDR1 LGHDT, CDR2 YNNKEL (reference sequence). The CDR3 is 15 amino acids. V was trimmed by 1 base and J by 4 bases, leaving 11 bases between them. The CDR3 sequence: CASSQGRGSGNTIYF. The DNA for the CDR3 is TGTGCCAGCAGCCAAGGACGGGGGAGCGGAAACACCATATATTTT.

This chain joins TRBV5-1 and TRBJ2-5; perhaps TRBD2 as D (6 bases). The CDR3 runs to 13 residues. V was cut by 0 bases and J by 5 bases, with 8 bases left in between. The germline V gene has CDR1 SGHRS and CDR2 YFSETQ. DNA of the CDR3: TGCGCCAGCAGCTTGGAGGGGAGGGAGACCCAGTACTTC. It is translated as CASSLEGRETQYF. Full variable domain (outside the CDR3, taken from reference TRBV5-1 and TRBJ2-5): KAGVTQTPRYLIKTRGQQVTLSCSPISGHRSVSWYQQTPGQGLQFLFEYFSETQRNKGNFPGRFSGRQFSNSRSEMNVSTLELGDSALYLCASSLEGRETQYFGPGTRLLVL.

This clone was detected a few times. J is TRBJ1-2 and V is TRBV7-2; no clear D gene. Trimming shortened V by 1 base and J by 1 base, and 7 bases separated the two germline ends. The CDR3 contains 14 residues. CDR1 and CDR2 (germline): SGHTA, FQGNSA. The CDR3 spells CASSLVNYNYGYTF. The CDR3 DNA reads TGTGCCAGCAGCTTAGTTAACTATAACTATGGCTACACCTTC.

CDR3 DNA sequence: TGTGCCAGCAGCCGAACAGGACGAGCTAACTATGGCTACACCTTC. It is translated as CASSRTGRANYGYTF. V and J are TRBV5-6 and TRBJ1-2; possible D gene TRBD1, 5 bases. The CDR3 totals 15 residues. Germline-derived CDR1 and CDR2 are SGHDT and YYEEEE. Trimming stripped 4 bases from V and 0 bases from J, with 13 bases between.

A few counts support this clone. DNA for the CDR3: TGTGCCAGTGGGTGGACACCCAGAGATTCACCCCTCCACTTT. Amino acids: CASGWTPRDSPLHF. This chain connects TRBV19 to TRBJ1-6; D may be TRBD1 (5 bases). The germline CDR1 and CDR2 sequences are LNHDA and SQIVND (reference sequence). The V end was cut by 8 bases, the J end by 8 bases, with 16 bases between. There are 14 residues in the CDR3.

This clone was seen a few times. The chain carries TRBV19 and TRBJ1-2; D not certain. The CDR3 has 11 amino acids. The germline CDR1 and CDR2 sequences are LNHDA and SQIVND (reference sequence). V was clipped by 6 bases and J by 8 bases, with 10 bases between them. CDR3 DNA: TGTGCCAGTAGCGGGATAGGAGGCTACACCTTC. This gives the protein CASSGIGGYTF.

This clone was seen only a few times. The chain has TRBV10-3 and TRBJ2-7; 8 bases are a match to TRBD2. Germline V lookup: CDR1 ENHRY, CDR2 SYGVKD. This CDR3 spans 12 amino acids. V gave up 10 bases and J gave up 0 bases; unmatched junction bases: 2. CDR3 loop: CATSGGSYEQYV. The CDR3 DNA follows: TGTGCCACGAGCGGGGGCTCCTACGAGCAGTACGTC.

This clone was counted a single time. Written as DNA, the CDR3 is TGTGCCATCAGCTTGGACTACTCCTACGAGCAGTACTTC. Protein product: CAISLDYSYEQYF. V gene TRBV10-3 combines with J gene TRBJ2-7; D possibly corresponds to TRBD2 (6 bases). This CDR3 spans 13 amino acids. CDR1 ENHRY and CDR2 SYGVKD come from the germline V gene. With 6 bases removed from V and 0 bases from J, the gap between germline ends came to 9 bases.

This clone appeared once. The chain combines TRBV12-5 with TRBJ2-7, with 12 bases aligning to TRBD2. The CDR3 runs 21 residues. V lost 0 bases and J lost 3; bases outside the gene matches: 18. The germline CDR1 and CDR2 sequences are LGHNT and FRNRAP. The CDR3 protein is CASGLVLVSSGGAIPGYEQYF. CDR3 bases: TGTGCTAGTGGTTTGGTACTGGTGTCTAGCGGGGGGGCCATCCCAGGCTACGAGCAGTACTTC. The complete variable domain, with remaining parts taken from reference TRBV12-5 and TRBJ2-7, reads DARVTQTPRHKVTEMGQEVTMRCQPILGHNTVFWYRQTMMQGLELLAYFRNRAPLDDSGMPKDRFSAEMPDATLATLKIQPSEPRDSAVYFCASGLVLVSSGGAIPGYEQYFGPGTRLTVT.

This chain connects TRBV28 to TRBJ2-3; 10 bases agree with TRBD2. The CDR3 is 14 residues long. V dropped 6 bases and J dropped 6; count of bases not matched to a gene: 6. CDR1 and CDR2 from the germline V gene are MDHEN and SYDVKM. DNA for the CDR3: TGTGCCAGCAGCTTTAGCGGGGGGTCGGATACGCAGTATTTT. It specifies CASSFSGGSDTQYF. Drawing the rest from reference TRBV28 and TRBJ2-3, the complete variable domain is DVKVTQSSRYLVKRTGEKVFLECVQDMDHENMFWYRQDPGLGLRLIYFSYDVKMKEKGDIPEGYSVSREKKERFSLILESASTNQTSMYLCASSFSGGSDTQYFGPGTRLTVL.